This entry lists 23 T cell receptor beta chains sequenced from one sample in a study of human T cells and chemical hapten exposure. Time point noted: pre-sensitization, week 0. Treatment of the sample: therapeutic diphenylcyclopropenone sensitization with weekly scalp DPC. Each CDR3 protein gets one entry after TCRdb re-called the RACE reads with MiXCR. This sample carries more than 250,000 distinct CDR3 sequences, approximately 8.4% of them seen once, and the ten largest clones take 2% to 3%. The material sequenced was whole blood, taken in connection with sensitization to the hapten diphenylcyclopropenone (DPC). These receptors were obtained from a woman in her forties with alopecia areata. Some clones in this sample may be carry-over from other donors' samples.

The chain joins TRBV20-1 to TRBJ1-2, with 8 bases fitting TRBD1. V gave up 4 bases and J gave up 3 bases; unmatched junction bases: 4. Looked up from germline, CDR1 is DFQATT and CDR2 is SNEGSKA (reference sequence). This CDR3 comprises 13 residues. DNA for the CDR3: TGCAGTGCTAAGGCAGGGGGCGACTATGGCTACACCTTC. Translated: CSAKAGGDYGYTF.

The chain recombines TRBV20-1 with TRBJ2-7; the match to TRBD2 covers 13 bases. In germline, CDR1 is DFQATT, CDR2 SNEGSKA (reference sequence). The J segment lost 3 bases and the V segment lost 6 bases, leaving 2 bases of the junction unmatched. The CDR3 contains 13 residues. CDR3: CSARTSGSYEQYF. CDR3 coding DNA: TGCAGTGCCCGGACTAGCGGGAGCTACGAGCAGTACTTC.

This clonotype was observed a handful of times. This chain joins TRBV7-9 and TRBJ1-1; 8 bases are shared with TRBD1. The CDR3 is made up of 15 amino acids. Germline V gene data show CDR1 as SEHNR and CDR2 as FQNEAQ (reference sequence). The J segment lost 7 bases and the V segment lost 5 bases, leaving 12 bases of the junction unmatched. CDR3 in DNA: TGTGCCAGCAGCCGCTATGGACAGGGAGGAGTTGAAGCTTTCTTT. This translates into CASSRYGQGGVEAFF.

This clonotype was picked up many times. V is TRBV7-2 and J is TRBJ2-2; D ambiguous. Germline V gives CDR1 SGHTA, CDR2 FQGNSA. The V gene lost 3 bases and the J gene lost 0 bases, with 5 bases spanning the gap. This CDR3 has 14 residues. The CDR3 region is CASSLLSNTGELFF. CDR3 coding DNA: TGTGCCAGCAGCTTGTTATCGAACACCGGGGAGCTGTTTTTT.

This clonotype has ten or more counts. The chain couples TRBV28 to TRBJ2-7; 9 bases fit TRBD1. The J segment lost 6 bases and the V segment lost 3 bases, leaving 6 bases of the junction unmatched. The CDR3 covers 14 residues. The V gene's germline CDR1 is MDHEN and CDR2 SYDVKM. CDR3 nucleotide sequence: TGTGCCAGCAGTTTTTGGGGACAGGGTTTCGAGCAGTACTTC. Its protein is CASSFWGQGFEQYF.

About this clonotype itself: A much more abundant neighbour one base away suggests this may be a read error. J is TRBJ2-7 and V is TRBV9; D is possibly TRBD1 or TRBD2 (5 bases each). This CDR3 has 15 amino acids. V lost 3 bases to trimming and J lost 0 bases, with 13 bases between them. CDR1 and CDR2 (germline): SGDLS, YYNGEE. Here the CDR3 reads CASSAGTSSSYEQYF. The CDR3 DNA follows: TGTGCCAGCAGCGCAGGGACCTCAAGCTCCTACGAGCAGTACTTC.

This clonotype was detected many times. The chain has TRBV5-1 and TRBJ2-2; D possibly corresponds to TRBD1 (6 bases). The V gene's germline CDR1 is SGHRS and CDR2 YFSETQ. This CDR3 is built from 16 residues. The ends were cut back, 0 bases at V and 0 bases at J, with 9 bases in the middle. The CDR3 loop is CASSLGDTPNTGELFF. Here the CDR3 DNA reads TGCGCCAGCAGCTTGGGGGACACCCCGAACACCGGGGAGCTGTTTTTT.

The count of this clonotype is one. One end of the junction is discordant with germline, which a read error may explain. The rearrangement links TRBV7-7 to TRBJ1-2; tentative D call: TRBD1 (6 bases). From germline, CDR1 is SSHAT and CDR2 FNYEAQ (reference sequence). The CDR3 consists of 16 residues. This chain's CDR3 is CASNPSLTGHYYGYTF. Here the CDR3 DNA reads TGTGCTAGCAACCCCTCATTAACAGGGCATTACTATGGCTACACCTTC.

This clonotype has just a few counts. V is TRBV6-5 and J is TRBJ1-4; unclear D gene. Germline-derived CDR1 and CDR2 are MNHEY and SVGAGI. There are 14 residues in the CDR3. V was trimmed by 2 bases and J by 2 bases, leaving 6 bases between them. CDR3: CASSYGGTNEKLFF. The CDR3 bases are TGTGCCAGCAGTTACGGCGGGACTAATGAAAAACTGTTTTTT.

A few counts support this clonotype. The chain's CDR3 is CASMSPRAYNEQFF. CDR3 sequence (DNA): TGTGCCAGCATGTCCCCCCGTGCATACAATGAGCAGTTCTTC. The chain joins TRBV12-3 or TRBV12-4 to TRBJ2-1; D gene uncertain. This CDR3 has 14 amino acids. Trimming shortened V by 7 bases and J by 4 bases, and 14 bases separated the two germline ends.

This clonotype was detected only a few times. This CDR3 reads CASSRTGGSTDTQYF. The CDR3 DNA follows: TGTGCCAGCAGCAGGACAGGGGGGAGCACAGATACGCAGTATTTT. The chain joins TRBV7-2 to TRBJ2-3; 10 nucleotides agree with TRBD1. Germline CDR1 reads SGHTA; CDR2 reads FQGNSA. V shed 5 bases and J 0 bases; nucleotides not matched to a gene: 2. CDR3 length: 15 amino acids.

This clonotype was seen more than once but under ten times. This chain links TRBV4-1 with TRBJ1-6; the D gene is possibly TRBD1 (5 bases). The CDR3 is 14 amino acids. V lost 0 bases, J lost 9 bases, and 9 bases lay in between. Germline CDR1 reads MGHRA; CDR2 reads YSYEKL. In DNA, the CDR3 is TGCGCCAGCAGCCAAGAGTCAGGGATTTCACCCCTCCACTTT. This sequence encodes CASSQESGISPLHF.

This clonotype came up a few times. The V and J genes are TRBV12-3 or TRBV12-4 and TRBJ2-2, with D unclear. The CDR3 spans 14 residues. Trimming cost V 6 bases and J 5 bases, with 13 bases left between them. CDR3 in DNA: TGTGCCAGCAGCCTGAGGTCGAGGACCGGGGAGCTGTTTTTT. This encodes CASSLRSRTGELFF.

The sample holds many counts of this clonotype. This rearrangement joins TRBV27 to TRBJ2-1, with D hard to call. Germline CDR1 and CDR2: MNHEY and SMNVEV (reference sequence). V was trimmed by 9 bases and J by 3 bases, leaving 6 bases between them. The CDR3 is 11 amino acids. CDR3 sequence (DNA): TGTGCCAGTGCCCTCTACAATGAGCAGTTCTTC. Translated, it gives CASALYNEQFF.

A word on this clonotype: A junction boundary mismatches the germline segment, possibly from a read error. The chain employs TRBV20-1 and TRBJ1-5; 7 nucleotides match TRBD1. CDR3 size: 15 residues. Germline V lookup: CDR1 DFQATT, CDR2 SNEGSKA (reference sequence). The CDR3 nucleotides read TGCAGTGCTAGCGTGACAGGGCTTAGCAATCAGCCCCCGCATTTT. It codes for CSASVTGLSNQPPHF.

This clonotype was counted ten times or more. The rearrangement links TRBV30 to TRBJ1-5; 7 bases match TRBD1. V dropped 2 bases and J dropped 2; count of bases not matched to a gene: 0. Germline CDR1 is GTSNPN and CDR2 is SVGIG (reference sequence). This CDR3 comprises 13 residues. CDR3 nucleotides: TGTGCCTGGAGTACAGGGGGCAATCAGCCCCAGCATTTT. Its protein is CAWSTGGNQPQHF.

This clonotype was detected only a few times. The rearrangement uses TRBV4-1 and TRBJ2-1; D is possibly TRBD1 (6 bases). The V gene's germline CDR1 is MGHRA and CDR2 YSYEKL. The ends were cut back, 1 base at V and 2 bases at J, with 12 bases in the middle. This CDR3 has 16 amino acids. The CDR3 DNA reads as TGCGCCAGCAGCCAAGGTGTAGGACAGACCTACAATGAGCAGTTCTTC. Translated, it gives CASSQGVGQTYNEQFF.

The CDR3 sequence is CASRRGGVNEQFF. CDR3 nucleotide sequence: TGTGCCAGCAGACGGGGTGGGGTCAATGAGCAGTTCTTC. The chain is built from TRBV6-5 and TRBJ2-1; D possibly corresponds to TRBD2 (5 bases). The CDR3 has 13 amino acids. Germline assignment: CDR1 MNHEY and CDR2 SVGAGI. The germline V and J ends were trimmed by 6 bases and 6 bases, with 12 bases remaining between them.

This clonotype was recorded many times. The genes are TRBV7-2 and TRBJ2-1; no clear D gene. This CDR3 has 13 residues. Per germline, CDR1 SGHTA and CDR2 FQGNSA. Between the trimmed V and J ends, which lost 5 bases and 4 bases, there was a span of 9 bases. The CDR3 here is CASSPGPYNEQFF. The DNA for the CDR3 is TGTGCCAGCAGCCCCGGACCATACAATGAGCAGTTCTTC.

This clonotype appeared many times. The rearrangement joins TRBV24-1 to TRBJ2-5, with D perhaps TRBD1 (6 bases). The ends were cut back, 3 bases at V and 5 bases at J, with 12 bases in the middle. This CDR3 is built from 14 residues. Germline V gene data show CDR1 as KGHDR and CDR2 as SFDVKD. Here the CDR3 reads CATSDRTAGETQYF. CDR3 bases: TGTGCCACCAGTGATCGGACAGCCGGCGAGACCCAGTACTTC.

There are many counts of this clonotype. V and J are TRBV3-1 and TRBJ2-1; TRBD2 matches 8 bases. Trimming removed 4 bases from V and 7 bases from J; junction bases left unmatched: 6. The length of the CDR3 is 14 residues. The germline V gene encodes CDR1 LGHDT and CDR2 YNNKEL (reference sequence). The CDR3 here is CASSPTAGANEQFF. The CDR3 nucleotides are TGTGCCAGCAGCCCGACAGCGGGAGCTAATGAGCAGTTCTTC.

The chain combines TRBV7-3 with TRBJ1-1, with D perhaps matching TRBD1 (6 bases). The CDR3 totals 14 residues. The germline V and J ends were trimmed by 5 bases and 8 bases, with 18 bases remaining between them. Germline-derived CDR1 and CDR2 are SGHTA and FQGTGA. In DNA form, the CDR3 reads TGTGCCAGCAGCCCCAATCCGGGACAAACAGAAGCTTTCTTT. As protein: CASSPNPGQTEAFF.

J is TRBJ2-3 and V is TRBV11-3, with 10 bases matching TRBD2. Germline V gene lookup returns CDR1 SGHNT and CDR2 YENEEA. The trim removed 1 base at V and 5 bases at J, leaving 6 bases unmatched. The CDR3 totals 16 residues. As DNA, the CDR3 is TGTGCCAGCAGCTTAGGGGTGGTAGCGGGAGGAGATACGCAGTATTTT. Translated: CASSLGVVAGGDTQYF.